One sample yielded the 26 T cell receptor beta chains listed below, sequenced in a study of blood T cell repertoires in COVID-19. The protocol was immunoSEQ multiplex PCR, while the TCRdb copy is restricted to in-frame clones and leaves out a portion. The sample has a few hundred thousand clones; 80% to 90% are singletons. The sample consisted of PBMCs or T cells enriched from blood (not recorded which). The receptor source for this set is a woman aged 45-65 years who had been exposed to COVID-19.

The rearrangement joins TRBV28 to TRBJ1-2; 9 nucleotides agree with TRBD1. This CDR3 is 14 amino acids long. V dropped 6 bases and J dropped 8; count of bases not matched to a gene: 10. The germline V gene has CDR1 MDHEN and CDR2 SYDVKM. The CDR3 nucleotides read TGTGCCAGCAGCCTCAACCAGGACAGGGGAGGCTACACCTTC. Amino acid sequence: CASSLNQDRGGYTF.

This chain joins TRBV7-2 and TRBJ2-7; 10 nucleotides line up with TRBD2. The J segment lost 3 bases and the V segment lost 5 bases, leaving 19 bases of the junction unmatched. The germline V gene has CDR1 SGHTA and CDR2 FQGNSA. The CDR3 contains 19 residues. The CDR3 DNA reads TGTGCCAGCAGCCCCCTAGCGGGGGTCGCTCTAGGGGATTACTACGAGCAGTACTTC. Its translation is CASSPLAGVALGDYYEQYF.

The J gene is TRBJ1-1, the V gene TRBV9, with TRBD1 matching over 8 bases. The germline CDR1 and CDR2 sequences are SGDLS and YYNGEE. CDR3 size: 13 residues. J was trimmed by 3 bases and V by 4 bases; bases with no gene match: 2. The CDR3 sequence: CASSPGQDTEAFF. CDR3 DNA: TGTGCCAGCAGCCCGGGACAGGACACTGAAGCTTTCTTT.

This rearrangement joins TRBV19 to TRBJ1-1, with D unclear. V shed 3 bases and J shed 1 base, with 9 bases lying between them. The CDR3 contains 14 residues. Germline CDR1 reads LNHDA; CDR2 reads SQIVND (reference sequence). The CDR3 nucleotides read TGTGCCAGTAGTATGCGAGGGCCGAACACTGAAGCTTTCTTT. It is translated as CASSMRGPNTEAFF.

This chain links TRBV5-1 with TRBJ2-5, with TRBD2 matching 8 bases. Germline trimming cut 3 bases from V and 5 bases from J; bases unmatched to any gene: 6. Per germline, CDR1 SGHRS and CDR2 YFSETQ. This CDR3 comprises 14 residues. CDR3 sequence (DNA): TGCGCCAGCAGCTCCTTAGCGGGGCGGGAGACCCAGTACTTC. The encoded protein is CASSSLAGRETQYF.

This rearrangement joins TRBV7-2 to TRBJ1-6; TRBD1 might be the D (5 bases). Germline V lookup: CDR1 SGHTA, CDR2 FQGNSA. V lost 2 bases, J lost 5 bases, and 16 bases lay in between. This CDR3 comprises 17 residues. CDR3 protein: CASSLRLTARDNSPLHF. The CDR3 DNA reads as TGTGCCAGCAGCTTACGACTGACAGCCCGGGATAATTCACCCCTCCACTTT.

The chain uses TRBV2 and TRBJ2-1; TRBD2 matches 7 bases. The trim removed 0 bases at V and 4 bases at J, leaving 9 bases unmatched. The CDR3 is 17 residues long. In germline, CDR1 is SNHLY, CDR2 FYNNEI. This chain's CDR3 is CASSEARRLAAYNEQFF. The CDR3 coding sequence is TGTGCCAGCAGTGAAGCGCGCCGGCTAGCGGCTTACAATGAGCAGTTCTTC.

CDR3 nucleotides: TGTGCCAGTAGTGCCGACAGGGGTTCGACTGAAGCTTTCTTT. It translates to CASSADRGSTEAFF. The chain employs TRBV19 and TRBJ1-1; TRBD1 matches at 8 bases. The CDR3 is 14 residues long. Germline V lookup: CDR1 LNHDA, CDR2 SQIVND (reference sequence). J gave up 5 bases and V 5 bases, and 7 bases lay outside the gene matches.

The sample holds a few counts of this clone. CDR3 loop: CASSSGQDAGSPLHF. The CDR3, as DNA: TGTGCCAGCAGCTCCGGACAGGACGCCGGCTCACCCCTCCACTTT. V and J are TRBV3-1 (or the pseudogene TRBV3-2) and TRBJ1-6, with 7 bases fitting TRBD1. Germline V gene data show CDR1 as LGHDT and CDR2 as YNNKEL (reference sequence). V lost 5 bases to trimming and J lost 10 bases; unmatched junction nucleotides: 11. This CDR3 is built from 15 residues.

Here the CDR3 reads CASRPLQTSGGANEQFF. The CDR3 region has the DNA TGCGCCAGCAGACCGCTCCAGACTAGCGGGGGGGCAAATGAGCAGTTCTTC. The chain has TRBV5-1 and TRBJ2-1; 14 positions match TRBD2. This CDR3 is built from 17 residues. V lost 5 bases, J lost 7 bases, and 11 bases stayed unmatched. The germline CDR1 and CDR2 sequences are SGHRS and YFSETQ.

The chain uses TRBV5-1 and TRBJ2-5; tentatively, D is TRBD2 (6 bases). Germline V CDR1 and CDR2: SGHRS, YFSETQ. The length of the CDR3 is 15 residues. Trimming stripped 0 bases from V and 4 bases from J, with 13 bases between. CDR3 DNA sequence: TGCGCCAGCAGCTTGGTTCCGGGGGTTAGAGAGACCCAGTACTTC. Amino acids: CASSLVPGVRETQYF.

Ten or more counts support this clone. The chain's CDR3 is CASSLAGAKNIQYF. The CDR3 DNA reads as TGTGCCAGCAGCTTAGCGGGGGCCAAAAACATTCAGTACTTC. This sequence joins TRBV28 and TRBJ2-4; 8 positions match TRBD2. This CDR3 contains 14 residues. V lost 6 bases to trimming and J lost 1 base; unmatched junction nucleotides: 2. Germline V gene lookup returns CDR1 MDHEN and CDR2 SYDVKM.

The CDR3 protein is CSAEDSTSYEQYF. The DNA of the CDR3 is TGCAGCGCCGAGGACAGCACCTCCTACGAGCAGTACTTC. The rearrangement joins TRBV29-1 to TRBJ2-7; D might be TRBD1 (6 bases). The CDR3 sequence is 13 residues long. The germline V gene has CDR1 SQVTM and CDR2 ANQGSEA. Between the trimmed V and J ends, which lost 7 bases and 0 bases, there was a span of 13 bases.

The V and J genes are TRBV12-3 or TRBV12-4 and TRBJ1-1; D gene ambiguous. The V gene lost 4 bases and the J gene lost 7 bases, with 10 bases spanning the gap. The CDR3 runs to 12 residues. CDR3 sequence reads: CASSSLSGEAFF. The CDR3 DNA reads TGTGCCAGCAGTTCTTTATCGGGTGAAGCTTTCTTT.

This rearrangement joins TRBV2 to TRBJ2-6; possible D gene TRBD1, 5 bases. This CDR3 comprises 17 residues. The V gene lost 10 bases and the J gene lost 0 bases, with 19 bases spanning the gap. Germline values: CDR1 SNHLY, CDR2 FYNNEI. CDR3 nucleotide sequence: TGTGCCACCACACCCGACAGAGTAAGCTCTGGGGCCAACGTCCTGACTTTC. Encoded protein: CATTPDRVSSGANVLTF.

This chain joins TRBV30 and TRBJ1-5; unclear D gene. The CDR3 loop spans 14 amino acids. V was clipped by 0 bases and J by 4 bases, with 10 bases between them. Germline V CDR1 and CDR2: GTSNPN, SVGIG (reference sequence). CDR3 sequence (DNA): TGTGCCTGGAGTGTACGGTCCGCAAATCAGCCCCAGCATTTT. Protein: CAWSVRSANQPQHF.

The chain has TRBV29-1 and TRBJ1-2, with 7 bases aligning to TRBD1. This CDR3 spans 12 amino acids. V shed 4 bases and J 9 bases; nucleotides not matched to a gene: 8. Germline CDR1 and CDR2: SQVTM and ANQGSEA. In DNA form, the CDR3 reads TGCAGCGTTGTAGGGGGCCCCTCTCGCTACACCTTC. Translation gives CSVVGGPSRYTF.

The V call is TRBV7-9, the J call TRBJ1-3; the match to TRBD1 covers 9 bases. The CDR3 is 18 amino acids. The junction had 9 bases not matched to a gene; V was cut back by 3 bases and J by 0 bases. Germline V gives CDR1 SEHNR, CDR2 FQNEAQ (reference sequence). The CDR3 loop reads CASSLDRGTGISGNTIYF. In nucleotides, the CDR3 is TGTGCCAGCAGCTTGGACAGGGGCACCGGTATCTCTGGAAACACCATATATTTT.

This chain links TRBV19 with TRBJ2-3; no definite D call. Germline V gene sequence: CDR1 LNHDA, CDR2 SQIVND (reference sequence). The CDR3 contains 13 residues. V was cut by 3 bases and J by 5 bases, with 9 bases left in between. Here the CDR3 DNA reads TGTGCCAGTAGTATTGGTGAGGTAGATACGCAGTATTTT. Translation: CASSIGEVDTQYF.

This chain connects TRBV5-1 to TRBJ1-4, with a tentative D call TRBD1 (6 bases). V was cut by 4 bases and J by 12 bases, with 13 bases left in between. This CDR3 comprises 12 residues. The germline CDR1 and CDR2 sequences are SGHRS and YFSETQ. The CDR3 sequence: CASSAQGLELFF. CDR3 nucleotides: TGCGCCAGCAGCGCACAGGGCTTGGAACTGTTTTTT.

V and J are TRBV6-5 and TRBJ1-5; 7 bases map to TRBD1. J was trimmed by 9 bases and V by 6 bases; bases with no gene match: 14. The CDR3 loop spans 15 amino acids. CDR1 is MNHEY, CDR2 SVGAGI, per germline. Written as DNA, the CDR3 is TGTGCCAGCAGCCCCTCAGACAGGGAGAGTCTGCCCCAGCATTTT. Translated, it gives CASSPSDRESLPQHF.

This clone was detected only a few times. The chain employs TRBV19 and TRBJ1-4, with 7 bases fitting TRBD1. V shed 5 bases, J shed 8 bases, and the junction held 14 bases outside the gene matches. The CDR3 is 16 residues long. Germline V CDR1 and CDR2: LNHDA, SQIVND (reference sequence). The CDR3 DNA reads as TGTGCCAGTAGTCTCGGTGGTGGAGGGGGCGGCGAAAAACTGTTTTTT. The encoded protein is CASSLGGGGGGEKLFF.

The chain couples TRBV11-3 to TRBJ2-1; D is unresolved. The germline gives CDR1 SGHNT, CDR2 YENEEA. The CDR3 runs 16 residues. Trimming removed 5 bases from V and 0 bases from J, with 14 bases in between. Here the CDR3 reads CASSTADPSSYNEQFF. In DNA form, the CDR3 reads TGTGCCAGCAGCACAGCCGACCCGAGCTCCTACAATGAGCAGTTCTTC.

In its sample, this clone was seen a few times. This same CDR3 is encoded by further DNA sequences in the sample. The CDR3 sequence: CASRTGADTQYF. CDR3 nucleotide sequence: TGTGCCAGCAGAACAGGGGCAGATACGCAGTATTTT. V usage is TRBV5-6 and J usage is TRBJ2-3; 7 bases match TRBD1. CDR1 and CDR2 from the germline V gene are SGHDT and YYEEEE. V gave up 5 bases and J gave up 4 bases; unmatched junction bases: 1. This CDR3 has 12 residues.

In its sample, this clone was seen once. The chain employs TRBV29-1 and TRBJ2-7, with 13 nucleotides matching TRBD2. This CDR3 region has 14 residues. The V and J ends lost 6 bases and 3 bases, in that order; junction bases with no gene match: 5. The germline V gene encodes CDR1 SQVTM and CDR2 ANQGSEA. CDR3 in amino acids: CSVLGTSGVYEQYF. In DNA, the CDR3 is TGCAGCGTCCTAGGGACTAGCGGGGTCTACGAGCAGTACTTC.

The CDR3 sequence is CAWSSETGYYEQYF. Here the CDR3 DNA reads TGTGCCTGGAGTTCCGAGACAGGGTACTACGAGCAGTACTTC. The chain has TRBV30 and TRBJ2-7, with 7 bases that match TRBD1. Germline V gives CDR1 GTSNPN, CDR2 SVGIG (reference sequence). CDR3 size: 14 residues. V shed 2 bases and J 3 bases; nucleotides not matched to a gene: 7.